The clone carrying this T cell receptor beta chain appeared a single time. Its antigen is not known. The data are from a study of CD8+ T cells in alopecia areata. Study-wide points: Tissue-resident alphabeta T cells belonging to normal skin likewise get sequenced within scalp specimens. TCR sharing across patients was less clear than in mice, possibly HLA-related. Across lesional scalp, and particularly alopecia totalis/universalis, clonality surpassed that of normal scalp.

Extracted RNA was reverse transcribed, and the resulting cDNA served as sequencing template. Only in-frame clones appear in the TCRdb table, and some are missing; sequencing was by immunoSEQ multiplex PCR. Of roughly 100,000 clones listed, approximately 52% are singletons. The authors sorted CD4+ and CD8+ T cells from PBMCs. The length of the CDR3 is 17 residues. The germline V gene encodes CDR1 SGHDN and CDR2 FVKESK. Trimming took 3 bases from V and 3 from J, leaving 17 bases between them. The source material was CD4+ T cells sorted from blood. The genes are TRBV14 and TRBJ2-2; maybe TRBD1 (6 bases). The clonotype comes from a human donor in good health. The CDR3 sequence: CASSQDGWGPYTGELFF. CDR3 DNA: TGTGCCAGCAGCCAGGACGGGTGGGGGCCTTACACCGGGGAGCTGTTTTTT.